The 7 T cell receptor beta chains below all came from one sample that was sequenced in a study of blood T cell repertoires in COVID-19. Sequenced by immunoSEQ multiplex PCR; TCRdb stores in-frame clones only, minus some. The table records 150,000 to 200,000 clones, more than 70% of them present only once. The sample consisted of peripheral blood. The receptors shown here come from a man aged 40-49 years with active or convalescent COVID-19.

The V call is TRBV30, the J call TRBJ1-3, with D unresolved. V lost 1 base to trimming and J lost 3 bases, with 16 bases between them. Germline CDR1 reads GTSNPN; CDR2 reads SVGIG (reference sequence). This CDR3 contains 16 residues. DNA of the CDR3: TGTGCCTGGAGTGCACGCGGTGAGGGCCGTGGAAACACCATATATTTT. This gives the protein CAWSARGEGRGNTIYF. Based on the CDR3 plus reference TRBV30 and TRBJ1-3, the full variable domain is SQTIHQWPATLVQPVGSPLSLECTVEGTSNPNLYWYRQAAGRGLQLLFYSVGIGQISSEVPQNLSASRPQDRQFILSSKKLLLSDSGFYLCAWSARGEGRGNTIYFGEGSWLTVV.

This clone appeared a single time. The V gene is TRBV6-5, the J gene TRBJ2-7, with 11 bases matching TRBD1. Per the germline V gene, CDR1 is MNHEY and CDR2 is SVGAGI. Trimming at V came to 6 bases and at J to 0 bases, leaving 4 bases not matched to a gene. This CDR3 is 15 amino acids long. In DNA form, the CDR3 reads TGTGCCAGCAGAAGGGACAGGGGGTTCTCCTACGAGCAGTACTTC. This translates into CASRRDRGFSYEQYF.

This CDR3 reads CAWSEQLINQPQHF. The CDR3 nucleotides are TGTGCCTGGAGTGAACAGCTAATTAATCAGCCCCAGCATTTT. The gene calls are TRBV30 and TRBJ1-5; D ambiguous. CDR1 and CDR2 (germline): GTSNPN, SVGIG (reference sequence). The CDR3 contains 14 residues. V was cut by 1 base and J by 4 bases, with 11 bases left in between.

This chain joins TRBV6-5 and TRBJ1-1, with TRBD1 matching 7 bases. This CDR3 is 14 amino acids long. Germline values: CDR1 MNHEY, CDR2 SVGAGI. Trimming took 5 bases from V and 1 from J; bases not matched to a gene: 4. In DNA, the CDR3 is TGTGCCAGCAGTCCATCAGGGGGGAACACTGAAGCTTTCTTT. It is translated as CASSPSGGNTEAFF.

The V gene is TRBV29-1, the J gene TRBJ2-7; D may be TRBD1 (6 bases). In germline, CDR1 is SQVTM, CDR2 ANQGSEA. The V and J ends lost 6 bases and 5 bases respectively, with 17 bases between them. The CDR3 spans 13 residues. Written as DNA, the CDR3 is TGCAGCGTGAACCCAGGGGTCCCCCACGAGCAGTACTTC. Amino acid sequence: CSVNPGVPHEQYF.

This sequence joins TRBV30 and TRBJ1-1; a possible D gene is TRBD1 (6 bases). The CDR3 loop spans 10 amino acids. Per germline, CDR1 GTSNPN and CDR2 SVGIG (reference sequence). Trimming took 5 bases from V and 8 from J, leaving 9 bases between them. CDR3 coding DNA: TGTGCCTGGGGACAGTACGAAGCTTTCTTT. Protein: CAWGQYEAFF.

The count of this clone is one. The chain carries TRBV15 and TRBJ1-6; no reliable D call. The CDR3 covers 18 residues. V lost 3 bases and J lost 0, with 15 bases in between. Looked up from germline, CDR1 is LNHNV and CDR2 is YYDKDF (reference sequence). The CDR3 loop reads CATSRTTVLSSYNSPLHF. CDR3 sequence (DNA): TGTGCCACCAGCAGGACTACAGTACTAAGCTCCTATAATTCACCCCTCCACTTT.